This TCR beta chain was identified during a study of blood T cell repertoires in COVID-19. Study-level information: Both acute and convalescent COVID-19 samples were obtained from the United States, Italy and Spain. PBMCs, B-cell-depleted T cells, or T cells provided the cDNA or gDNA that made up the material.

The trim removed 7 bases at V and 2 bases at J, leaving 3 bases unmatched. CDR1 and CDR2 (germline): LNHDA, SQIVND (reference sequence). This CDR3 is 13 amino acids long. The authors' processing: Reference gene primer amplification gave nucleated cell count estimates. Libraries were prepared by immunoSEQ multiplex PCR; TCRdb keeps only in-frame clonotypes and omits some of them. That table supplies the V and J calls and clone size; D and trimming were determined from the DNA. This repertoire shows 200,000 to 250,000 clones, about 78% found once; its top ten account for around 5.8%. The receptor's source is a woman in her 70s with acute or convalescent COVID-19. This rearrangement joins TRBV19 to TRBJ1-2, with 8 bases that match TRBD1. Sequenced: peripheral blood. The CDR3 region is CASIDRGNYGYTF. Written as DNA, the CDR3 is TGTGCCAGTATCGACAGGGGAAACTATGGCTACACCTTC.